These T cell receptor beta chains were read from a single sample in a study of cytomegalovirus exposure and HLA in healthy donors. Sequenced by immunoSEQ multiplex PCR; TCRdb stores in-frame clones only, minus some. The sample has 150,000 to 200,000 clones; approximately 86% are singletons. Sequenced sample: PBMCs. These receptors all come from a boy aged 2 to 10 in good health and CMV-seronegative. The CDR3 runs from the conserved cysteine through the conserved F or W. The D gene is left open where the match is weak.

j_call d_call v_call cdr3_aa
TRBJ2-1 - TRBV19 CASSRGRFSYNEQFF
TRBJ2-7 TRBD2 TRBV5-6 CASSLRTSGTRHEQYF
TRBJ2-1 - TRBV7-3 CASSPSWTFYNEQFF
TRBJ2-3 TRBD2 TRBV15 CATSRVRLADITDTQYF
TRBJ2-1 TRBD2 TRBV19 CASSIQRLAGNNEQFF
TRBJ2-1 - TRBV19 CASSLRGGTYNEQFF
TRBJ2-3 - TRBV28 CASTPLARASTDTQYF
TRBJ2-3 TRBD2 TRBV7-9 CASSLDLAAGGLKDTQYF
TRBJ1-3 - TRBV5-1 CASSSGLNSGNTIYF
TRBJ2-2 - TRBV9 CASSVGGGPGAGELFF
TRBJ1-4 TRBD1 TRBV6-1 CASLLTGGGEKLFF